This T cell receptor (beta chain) emerged from a study of T cells in Graves' hyperthyroidism and ophthalmopathy. The definition of stable Graves' hyperthyroidism was no ophthalmopathy progression within 18 months. Patients were aged 18 to 65, had disease duration under 2 months, and had newly diagnosed hyperthyroidism. CDR1 and CDR2 from the germline V gene are SGHRS and YFSETQ. This CDR3 is built from 16 residues. The ends lost 5 bases at V and 0 bases at J; junction bases unmatched: 7. The TCR beta CDR3 regions underwent amplification using RNA transcripts as the source. The primer set for the first-round RT-PCR of the TCR CDR3 was HTBI. TCRdb passed the multiplex PCR reads through MiXCR, listing each CDR3 protein once. Here the sample spans approximately 400,000 distinct CDR3 sequences, more than 20% being singletons.

The chain employs TRBV5-1 and TRBJ1-1; TRBD1 aligns across 10 bases. The TCR comes from a man aged 45 to 65 with Graves' hyperthyroidism. Material: blood. CDR3 nucleotides: TGCGCCAGCAGGGGACAGGGGTTATCGGTGAACACTGAAGCTTTCTTT. It is translated as CASRGQGLSVNTEAFF.